These T cell receptor beta chains were read from a single sample in a study of blood T cell repertoires in COVID-19. Produced via immunoSEQ multiplex PCR; TCRdb's table is partial and in-frame only. This sample has about 220,000 clones, with 80% found just once. Sequencing was carried out using peripheral blood. Receptors originate from a human donor in a cohort sampled during active COVID-19. Both conserved end residues are part of each CDR3. The D gene is left open where the match is weak. The size of a clone is reported for some rows only, either as once, few or many, or as a class for expanded clones.

D,size,length,J,V,CDR3,DNA
NA,NA,14,TRBJ2-3,TRBV5-1,CASSLGGAGDTQYF,TGCGCCAGCAGCTTGGGTGGGGCAGGGGATACGCAGTATTTT
NA,NA,13,TRBJ1-5,TRBV5-1,CASSFVGSEPQHF,TGCGCCAGCAGCTTCGTTGGCAGTGAACCCCAGCATTTT
NA,NA,15,TRBJ2-7,TRBV25-1,CASSVGPAGPYEQYF,TGTGCCAGCAGTGTGGGACCCGCGGGACCCTACGAGCAGTACTTC
TRBD1,NA,14,TRBJ2-2,TRBV27,CASSRDRATGELFF,TGTGCCAGCAGTCGGGACAGGGCCACCGGGGAGCTGTTTTTT
TRBD1,NA,15,TRBJ1-2,TRBV9,CASSTGTGLDYGYTF,TGTGCCAGCAGCACCGGGACAGGGTTGGACTATGGCTACACCTTC
TRBD1,NA,20,TRBJ1-1,TRBV7-8,CASSLSLTTGTGSAITEAFF,TGTGCCAGCAGCTTATCTTTAACCACCGGGACAGGGTCTGCAATTACTGAAGCTTTCTTT
NA,NA,12,TRBJ1-3,TRBV30,CAWKGGGSTIYF,TGTGCCTGGAAGGGGGGGGGCAGCACCATATATTTT
NA,NA,15,TRBJ1-6,TRBV6-2/TRBV6-3,CASSYSVVSNSPLHF,TGTGCCAGCAGTTATAGCGTCGTGTCCAATTCACCCCTCCACTTT
NA,NA,13,TRBJ1-1,TRBV11-2,CASSLSRGTEAFF,TGTGCCAGCAGCTTGAGCAGGGGCACTGAAGCTTTCTTT
NA,once,15,TRBJ1-2,TRBV6-5,CASSTGLTFNYGYTF,TGTGCCAGCAGTACAGGGCTCACCTTTAACTATGGCTACACCTTC